Listed below are T cell receptor beta chains from one sample, sequenced in a study of post-analysis software for immune sequencing data. TCRdb redid the calling of the PCR reads with MiXCR, one entry per CDR3 protein. The sample has more than 350,000 distinct CDR3 sequences; 39% are singletons. Sequencing was done on a sample of blood. These TCRs come from a girl between 2 and 10 years old with multiple sclerosis. CDR3s include the opening cysteine and the closing phenylalanine or tryptophan. Fields, in order: D gene, V gene, clone size, J gene, CDR3 DNA, CDR3 protein. D genes are given only for firm matches. Clone size is stated in some rows and not others, as once, few, many or a class when expanded.

d_call: -; v_call: TRBV15; clone_size: once; j_call: TRBJ1-2; cdr3_nt: TGTGCCACCAGCAGACTAACAGGAGACTATGGCTACACCTTC; cdr3_aa: CATSRLTGDYGYTF
d_call: TRBD2; v_call: TRBV12-3/TRBV12-4; clone_size: -; j_call: TRBJ2-3; cdr3_nt: TGTGCCAACAGCCCTAACGGTGGAACCCTAGCGGGACTAGATACGCAGTATTTT; cdr3_aa: CANSPNGGTLAGLDTQYF
d_call: TRBD2; v_call: TRBV29-1; clone_size: -; j_call: TRBJ2-1; cdr3_nt: TGCAGCGTTGAAGATCTGGTACGGCTAGCGGGTTTTGAGCAGTTCTTC; cdr3_aa: CSVEDLVRLAGFEQFF
d_call: -; v_call: TRBV2; clone_size: -; j_call: TRBJ2-7; cdr3_nt: TGTGCCAGCAGTGATCACTTCTCCTACGAGCAGTACTTC; cdr3_aa: CASSDHFSYEQYF
d_call: TRBD1; v_call: TRBV10-3; clone_size: -; j_call: TRBJ1-2; cdr3_nt: TGTGCCACCTGGGACAGGGGCTTCTATGGCTACACCTTC; cdr3_aa: CATWDRGFYGYTF
d_call: -; v_call: TRBV12-3/TRBV12-4; clone_size: -; j_call: TRBJ2-1; cdr3_nt: TGTGCCAGCAGTTTACGGTTAGCGTACAATGAGCAGTTCTTC; cdr3_aa: CASSLRLAYNEQFF
d_call: -; v_call: TRBV3-1; clone_size: -; j_call: TRBJ2-6; cdr3_nt: TGTGCCAGCAGGCGCCGGGACTCTGGGGCCAACGTCCTGACTTTC; cdr3_aa: CASRRRDSGANVLTF
d_call: TRBD1; v_call: TRBV6-6; clone_size: few; j_call: TRBJ1-2; cdr3_nt: TGTGCCAGCAGTTACCTCCGGGACAGGGCTCGCTACACCTTC; cdr3_aa: CASSYLRDRARYTF
d_call: -; v_call: TRBV3-1; clone_size: once; j_call: TRBJ2-1; cdr3_nt: TGTGCCAGCAGCCAACGGGACGGGTCCTACAATGAGCAGTTCTTC; cdr3_aa: CASSQRDGSYNEQFF
d_call: TRBD1; v_call: TRBV12-3/TRBV12-4; clone_size: few; j_call: TRBJ1-2; cdr3_nt: TGTGCCAGCAGTCCCCCCGGGACAGAGTATGGCTACACCTTC; cdr3_aa: CASSPPGTEYGYTF
d_call: -; v_call: TRBV28; clone_size: few; j_call: TRBJ1-5; cdr3_nt: TGTGCCAGCATTGACACTACTGACGTTCCCAATCAGCCCCAGCATTTT; cdr3_aa: CASIDTTDVPNQPQHF
d_call: -; v_call: TRBV14; clone_size: -; j_call: TRBJ2-5; cdr3_nt: TGTGCCAGCAGCCAGAGGTGGGGGGAGACCCAGTACTTC; cdr3_aa: CASSQRWGETQYF
d_call: TRBD2; v_call: TRBV7-9; clone_size: few; j_call: TRBJ2-5; cdr3_nt: TGTGCCAGCAGCTTAAGAGCGGGACTCCAAGAGACCCAGTACTTC; cdr3_aa: CASSLRAGLQETQYF
d_call: -; v_call: TRBV15; clone_size: -; j_call: TRBJ1-2; cdr3_nt: TGTGCCACCAGCAGAGATGGTTCGGAAGGCTACACCTTC; cdr3_aa: CATSRDGSEGYTF
d_call: TRBD2; v_call: TRBV7-9; clone_size: -; j_call: TRBJ2-5; cdr3_nt: TGTGCCAGCAGCTTAGCCGGTAGCGGGGGGCCGGCGACCCGAAAACAAGAGACCCAGTACTTC; cdr3_aa: CASSLAGSGGPATRKQETQYF
d_call: TRBD2; v_call: TRBV9; clone_size: -; j_call: TRBJ2-1; cdr3_nt: TGTGCCAGCAGCGTCCAAGCGGGAGGGAAAAATGAGCAGTTCTTC; cdr3_aa: CASSVQAGGKNEQFF
d_call: TRBD2; v_call: TRBV14; clone_size: -; j_call: TRBJ2-1; cdr3_nt: TGTGCCAGCAGCCAAGATGTGATAGCGGGAGGGATGGAGCAGTTCTTC; cdr3_aa: CASSQDVIAGGMEQFF
d_call: TRBD1; v_call: TRBV6-6; clone_size: -; j_call: TRBJ2-5; cdr3_nt: TGTGCCAGCAGTTACACGGACAGGGGGCTCCAAGAGACCCAGTACTTC; cdr3_aa: CASSYTDRGLQETQYF
d_call: -; v_call: TRBV20-1; clone_size: -; j_call: TRBJ2-7; cdr3_nt: TGCAGTGCCCAGAGGGGCGGCTACGAGCAGTACTTC; cdr3_aa: CSAQRGGYEQYF
d_call: -; v_call: TRBV6-6; clone_size: -; j_call: TRBJ2-7; cdr3_nt: TGTGCCAGCACCCCAGGGGGGAGCGAGCAGTACTTC; cdr3_aa: CASTPGGSEQYF
d_call: -; v_call: TRBV20-1; clone_size: few; j_call: TRBJ2-7; cdr3_nt: TGCAGTGCTACCTGGGTAACCTACGAGCAGTACTTC; cdr3_aa: CSATWVTYEQYF
d_call: -; v_call: TRBV28; clone_size: -; j_call: TRBJ2-6; cdr3_nt: TGTACCAGCAGTTTTGGGGCGATGGGTGGGGCCAACGTCCTGACTTTC; cdr3_aa: CTSSFGAMGGANVLTF
d_call: TRBD1; v_call: TRBV20-1; clone_size: few; j_call: TRBJ1-4; cdr3_nt: TGCAGTGCGGGACAGGGGCGAGGTGAAAAACTGTTTTTT; cdr3_aa: CSAGQGRGEKLFF
d_call: -; v_call: TRBV7-2; clone_size: -; j_call: TRBJ2-7; cdr3_nt: TGTGCCAGCAGCCCCGAGGCTAGTTCCACCGAGCAGTACTTC; cdr3_aa: CASSPEASSTEQYF
d_call: -; v_call: TRBV7-3; clone_size: few; j_call: TRBJ2-7; cdr3_nt: TGTGCCAGCAGCATTTACCCGGGGGCCGGGTACGAGCAGTACTTC; cdr3_aa: CASSIYPGAGYEQYF
d_call: -; v_call: TRBV20-1; clone_size: -; j_call: TRBJ2-7; cdr3_nt: TGCAGTGCTAGAGATAGCGGACACCGCTACGAGCAGTACTTC; cdr3_aa: CSARDSGHRYEQYF
d_call: -; v_call: TRBV7-2; clone_size: -; j_call: TRBJ1-5; cdr3_nt: TGTGCCAGCAGCTTAGGGGGTTGGCGGGACCAGCCCCAGCATTTT; cdr3_aa: CASSLGGWRDQPQHF
d_call: -; v_call: TRBV29-1; clone_size: few; j_call: TRBJ1-1; cdr3_nt: TGCGGAGTCGGTATGGGTTTAGAGACTGAAGCTTTCTTT; cdr3_aa: CGVGMGLETEAFF
d_call: -; v_call: TRBV6-6; clone_size: -; j_call: TRBJ2-5; cdr3_nt: TGTGCCAGCAGTTACATGAGAGAACAAAGAGAGACCCAGTACTTC; cdr3_aa: CASSYMREQRETQYF
d_call: TRBD1; v_call: TRBV5-5; clone_size: -; j_call: TRBJ1-2; cdr3_nt: TGTGCCAGCAGCTTGATCGTGACAGGGGACGGCTACACCTTC; cdr3_aa: CASSLIVTGDGYTF
d_call: TRBD1; v_call: TRBV29-1; clone_size: few; j_call: TRBJ2-7; cdr3_nt: TGCAGCGTTGATGGTGGACAGGGGCAAACCTACGAGCAGTACTTC; cdr3_aa: CSVDGGQGQTYEQYF
d_call: -; v_call: TRBV29-1; clone_size: -; j_call: TRBJ2-1; cdr3_nt: TGCAGCGTTGTGGTAGGTGGTGAGCAGTTCTTC; cdr3_aa: CSVVVGGEQFF
d_call: -; v_call: TRBV28; clone_size: -; j_call: TRBJ2-7; cdr3_nt: TGTGCCAGCAGCATATCTAGCGTCTACGAGCAGTACTTC; cdr3_aa: CASSISSVYEQYF
d_call: -; v_call: TRBV29-1; clone_size: -; j_call: TRBJ2-1; cdr3_nt: TGCAGCGTTGGGGGAGTTAGGTGGGATGAGCAGTTCTTC; cdr3_aa: CSVGGVRWDEQFF
d_call: -; v_call: TRBV11-2; clone_size: few; j_call: TRBJ1-2; cdr3_nt: TGTGCCAGCAGCTTATCCTCGGGGCGATTTGGCTACACCTTC; cdr3_aa: CASSLSSGRFGYTF
d_call: -; v_call: TRBV9; clone_size: few; j_call: TRBJ2-1; cdr3_nt: TGTGCCAGCAGTGGGCTCGCGGAACCCTCCTACAATGAGCAGTTCTTC; cdr3_aa: CASSGLAEPSYNEQFF
d_call: -; v_call: TRBV25-1; clone_size: -; j_call: TRBJ2-1; cdr3_nt: TGTGCCAGCAGTCCAAGGTGGTTGGACTTAGATGGTGAGCAGTTCTTC; cdr3_aa: CASSPRWLDLDGEQFF
d_call: TRBD1; v_call: TRBV20-1; clone_size: once; j_call: TRBJ2-7; cdr3_nt: TGCAGTGCGCACGGATACCTTTTACGGGACAGGGGTTACGAGCAGTACTTC; cdr3_aa: CSAHGYLLRDRGYEQYF
d_call: -; v_call: TRBV20-1; clone_size: -; j_call: TRBJ1-5; cdr3_nt: TGCAGTGCTAGTGGAGATCAGCCCCAGCATTTT; cdr3_aa: CSASGDQPQHF
d_call: TRBD2; v_call: TRBV27; clone_size: few; j_call: TRBJ2-7; cdr3_nt: TGTGCCAGCAGTTCTCGGCGGGGGTCCTCCTACGAGCAGTACTTC; cdr3_aa: CASSSRRGSSYEQYF
d_call: TRBD2; v_call: TRBV4-3; clone_size: -; j_call: TRBJ2-5; cdr3_nt: TGCGCCAGCAGCCCCGTTCGGGGCGGGAGGGTAGGAGAGACCCAGTACTTC; cdr3_aa: CASSPVRGGRVGETQYF
d_call: TRBD2; v_call: TRBV6-2/TRBV6-3; clone_size: -; j_call: TRBJ2-5; cdr3_nt: TGTGCCAGCAGTTTCTTAGGGACTAGCGAAGAGACCCAGTACTTC; cdr3_aa: CASSFLGTSEETQYF
d_call: TRBD2; v_call: TRBV27; clone_size: -; j_call: TRBJ2-7; cdr3_nt: TGTGCCAGCAGATTGGGGACTAGTGAACACGAGCAGTACTTC; cdr3_aa: CASRLGTSEHEQYF
d_call: TRBD2; v_call: TRBV7-2; clone_size: -; j_call: TRBJ2-1; cdr3_nt: TGTGCCAGCACCGGGACTAGCGGCAGCAATGAGCAGTTCTTC; cdr3_aa: CASTGTSGSNEQFF
d_call: -; v_call: TRBV14; clone_size: -; j_call: TRBJ1-2; cdr3_nt: TGTGCCAGCAGCCAAGCGGTCCTCCCCGGTGGCCACACCTTC; cdr3_aa: CASSQAVLPGGHTF